One and the same sample provided the 10 T cell receptor beta chains below, sequenced in a study of T-cell memory formation after mild COVID-19. Via MiXCR, TCRdb re-called the 5' RACE reads, giving one row per CDR3 protein. The data contain 450,000 to 650,000 distinct CDR3 sequences, about 20% of them singletons. Sequenced material: PBMCs or a T cell subset sorted from them (not recorded which). All receptors derive from an adult woman who had mild COVID-19 (a few samples of this study predate the infection). Cell type and time point are not known.

This clonotype has only a few counts. The chain employs TRBV18 and TRBJ2-2; 7 bases line up with TRBD2. V trimming: 2 bases; J trimming: 1 base; junction bases outside the gene matches: 4. Germline lookup yields CDR1 KGHSH and CDR2 LQKENI. CDR3 length: 16 amino acids. In nucleotides, the CDR3 is TGTGCCAGCTCACCAAGGACGGGAGGGAACACCGGGGAGCTGTTTTTT. Protein sequence: CASSPRTGGNTGELFF.

V gene TRBV7-2 combines with J gene TRBJ2-3; 9 bases map to TRBD2. The J segment lost 11 bases and the V segment lost 5 bases, leaving 5 bases of the junction unmatched. The CDR3 covers 12 residues. Germline CDR1 SGHTA, CDR2 FQGNSA. This CDR3 is CASSLSGSKQYF. The CDR3 DNA reads as TGTGCCAGCAGCCTTAGCGGGAGCAAGCAGTATTTT.

The CDR3 nucleotides read TGTGCCAGCAGCGCCCAGGTGGTGAGGGAGCACACTGAAGCTTTCTTT. Its protein is CASSAQVVREHTEAFF. This rearrangement joins TRBV7-6 to TRBJ1-1; D unclear. The CDR3 totals 16 residues. Trimming took off 5 bases at V and 3 bases at J, with 19 bases between the two ends. Germline loops: CDR1 SGHVS, CDR2 FNYEAQ. The full variable domain, rest sourced from reference TRBV7-6 and TRBJ1-1, is GAGVSQSPRYKVTKRGQDVALRCDPISGHVSLYWYRQALGQGPEFLTYFNYEAQQDKSGLPNDRFSAERPEGSISTLTIQRTEQRDSAMYRCASSAQVVREHTEAFFGQGTRLTVV.

V gene TRBV4-2 combines with J gene TRBJ2-7; no firm D call. The CDR3 totals 14 residues. The V end lost 2 bases, the J end lost 2 bases, and 10 bases lay between the germline ends. Germline CDR1 reads LGHNA; CDR2 reads YNFKEQ. CDR3 protein: CASSQLTATYEQYF. CDR3 DNA sequence: TGTGCCAGCAGCCAACTGACGGCAACCTACGAGCAGTACTTC.

CDR3 coding DNA: TGTGCCAGCAGCCAAATAACAGGGGGTGACTATGGCTACACCTTC. Protein sequence: CASSQITGGDYGYTF. The rearrangement joins TRBV3-1 to TRBJ1-2, with 8 nucleotides matching TRBD1. The CDR3 is made up of 15 amino acids. V dropped 2 bases and J dropped 3; count of bases not matched to a gene: 5. Per the germline V gene, CDR1 is LGHDT and CDR2 is YNNKEL (reference sequence). Full variable domain (remainder filled in from reference TRBV3-1 and TRBJ1-2): DTAVSQTPKYLVTQMGNDKSIKCEQNLGHDTMYWYKQDSKKFLKIMFSYNNKELIINETVPNRFSPKSPDKAHLNLHINSLELGDSAVYFCASSQITGGDYGYTFGSGTRLTVV.

Here the CDR3 DNA reads TGCGCCAGCAGCCTAGATCCTGGGAGGGTCACTGAAGCTTTCTTT. Translation gives CASSLDPGRVTEAFF. The chain combines TRBV5-1 with TRBJ1-1; D unclear. CDR1 and CDR2 from the germline V gene are SGHRS and YFSETQ. This CDR3 comprises 15 residues. V was cut by 4 bases and J by 4 bases, with 17 bases left in between.

The V gene is TRBV11-3, the J gene TRBJ2-1; TRBD2 matches at 13 bases. This CDR3 region has 18 residues. V dropped 5 bases and J dropped 2; count of bases not matched to a gene: 9. CDR1 and CDR2 from the germline V gene are SGHNT and YENEEA. CDR3 in DNA: TGTGCCAGCAGCCTCCCTGGGACTAGCGGGGCAGCCTACAATGAGCAGTTCTTC. It encodes CASSLPGTSGAAYNEQFF.

This clonotype was recorded a few times. The V gene is TRBV11-3, the J gene TRBJ2-5, with D unresolved. CDR1 is SGHNT and CDR2 is YENEEA in the germline V gene. The CDR3 spans 14 residues. V lost 3 bases, J lost 5 bases, and 13 bases lay in between. The CDR3 loop reads CASSFGIGRETQYF. The CDR3 DNA sequence: TGTGCCAGCAGCTTTGGAATTGGAAGGGAGACCCAGTACTTC.

This clonotype has ten or more counts. CDR3 coding DNA: TGTGCCAGCAGCCATGGGACTTTCTCCTACGAGCAGTACTTC. Its protein product is CASSHGTFSYEQYF. The chain has TRBV3-1 and TRBJ2-7; tentatively, D is TRBD2 (6 bases). CDR3 size: 14 residues. Trimming removed 3 bases from V and 0 bases from J, with 9 bases in between. Germline CDR1 reads LGHDT; CDR2 reads YNNKEL (reference sequence).

This clonotype has more than one count but fewer than ten. This chain links TRBV7-9 with TRBJ2-1, with D maybe TRBD1 (5 bases). CDR1 SEHNR and CDR2 FQNEAQ come from the germline V gene (reference sequence). The CDR3 is 14 amino acids. The V gene lost 6 bases and the J gene lost 4 bases, with 13 bases spanning the gap. This CDR3 is CASRESDSYNEQFF. DNA of the CDR3: TGTGCCAGCAGAGAATCCGACAGTTACAATGAGCAGTTCTTC.